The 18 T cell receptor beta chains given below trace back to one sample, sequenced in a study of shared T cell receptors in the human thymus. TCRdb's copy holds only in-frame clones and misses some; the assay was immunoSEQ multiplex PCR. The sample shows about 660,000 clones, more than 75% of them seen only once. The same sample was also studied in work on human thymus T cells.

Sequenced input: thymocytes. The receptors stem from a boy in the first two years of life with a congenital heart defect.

DNA for the CDR3: TGTGCCAGCAGCTTGTCCCAGAAAGAGACCCAGTACTTC. It codes for CASSLSQKETQYF. The chain couples TRBV5-4 to TRBJ2-5; no clear D gene. Germline V lookup: CDR1 SGHNT, CDR2 YYREEE (reference sequence). This CDR3 comprises 13 residues. Trimming left V 1 base short and J 3 bases short, with 7 bases between.

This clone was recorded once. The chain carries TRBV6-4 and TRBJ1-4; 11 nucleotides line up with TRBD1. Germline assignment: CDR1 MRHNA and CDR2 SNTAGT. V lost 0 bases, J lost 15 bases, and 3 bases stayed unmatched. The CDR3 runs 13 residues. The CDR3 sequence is CASSDSPGQGVFF. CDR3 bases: TGTGCCAGCAGTGACTCACCGGGACAGGGGGTGTTTTTT.

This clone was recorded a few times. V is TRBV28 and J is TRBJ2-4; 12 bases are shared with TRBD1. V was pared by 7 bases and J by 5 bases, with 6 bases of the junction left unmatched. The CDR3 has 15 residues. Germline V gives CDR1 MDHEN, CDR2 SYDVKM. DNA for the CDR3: TGTGCCAGCATCGGGACAGGGGGCGCCGAAAACATTCAGTACTTC. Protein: CASIGTGGAENIQYF.

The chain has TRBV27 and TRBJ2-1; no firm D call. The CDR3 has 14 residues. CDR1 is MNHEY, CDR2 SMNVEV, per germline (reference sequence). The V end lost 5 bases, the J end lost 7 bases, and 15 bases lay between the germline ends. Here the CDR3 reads CASSPLVFVNEQFF. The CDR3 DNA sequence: TGTGCCAGCAGTCCCCTCGTCTTCGTGAATGAGCAGTTCTTC.

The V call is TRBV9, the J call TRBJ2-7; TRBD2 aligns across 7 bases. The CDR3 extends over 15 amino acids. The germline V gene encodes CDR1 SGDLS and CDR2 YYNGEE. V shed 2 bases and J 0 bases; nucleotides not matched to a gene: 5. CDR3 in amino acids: CASSVSSGNSYEQYF. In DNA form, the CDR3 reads TGTGCCAGCAGCGTTTCTAGCGGAAACTCCTACGAGCAGTACTTC.

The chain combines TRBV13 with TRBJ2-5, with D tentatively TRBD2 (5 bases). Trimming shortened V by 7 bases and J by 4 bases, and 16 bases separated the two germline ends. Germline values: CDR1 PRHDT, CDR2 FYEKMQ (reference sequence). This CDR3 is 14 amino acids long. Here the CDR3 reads CASIEGPSIETQYF. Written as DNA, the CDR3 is TGTGCCAGCATTGAGGGTCCAAGTATAGAGACCCAGTACTTC.

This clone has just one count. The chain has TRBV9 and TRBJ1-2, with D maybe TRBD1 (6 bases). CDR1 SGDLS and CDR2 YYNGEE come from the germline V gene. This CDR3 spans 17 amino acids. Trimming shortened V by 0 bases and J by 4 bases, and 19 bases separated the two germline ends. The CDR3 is CASSVEAGAGESYGYTF. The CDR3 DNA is TGTGCCAGCAGCGTAGAGGCAGGGGCAGGGGAGTCCTATGGCTACACCTTC.

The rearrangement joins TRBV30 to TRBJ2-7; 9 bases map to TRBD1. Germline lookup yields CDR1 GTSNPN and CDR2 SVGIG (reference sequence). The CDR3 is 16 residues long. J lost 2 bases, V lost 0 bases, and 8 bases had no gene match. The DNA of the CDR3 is TGTGCCTGGAGTGTAGAGGGACAGGGCCGACCCTACGAGCAGTACTTC. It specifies CAWSVEGQGRPYEQYF.

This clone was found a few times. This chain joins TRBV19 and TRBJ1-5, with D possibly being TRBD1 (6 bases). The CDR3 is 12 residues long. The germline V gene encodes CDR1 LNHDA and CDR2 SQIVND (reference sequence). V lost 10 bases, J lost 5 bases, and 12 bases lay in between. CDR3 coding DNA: TGTGCCACCCAGACAGGTGATCAGCCCCAGCATTTT. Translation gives CATQTGDQPQHF. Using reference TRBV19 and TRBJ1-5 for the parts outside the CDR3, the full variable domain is DGGITQSPKYLFRKEGQNVTLSCEQNLNHDAMYWYRQDPGQGLRLIYYSQIVNDFQKGDIAEGYSVSREKKESFPLTVTSAQKNPTAFYLCATQTGDQPQHFGDGTRLSIL.

CDR3 loop: CASSITGHPADNYGYTF. CDR3 DNA sequence: TGTGCCAGCAGCATCACCGGACACCCGGCTGATAACTATGGCTACACCTTC. The chain recombines TRBV7-9 with TRBJ1-2; the D gene is possibly TRBD1 (5 bases). There are 17 residues in the CDR3. Between the trimmed V and J ends, which lost 5 bases and 1 base, there was a span of 20 bases. Germline CDR1 is SEHNR and CDR2 is FQNEAQ (reference sequence).

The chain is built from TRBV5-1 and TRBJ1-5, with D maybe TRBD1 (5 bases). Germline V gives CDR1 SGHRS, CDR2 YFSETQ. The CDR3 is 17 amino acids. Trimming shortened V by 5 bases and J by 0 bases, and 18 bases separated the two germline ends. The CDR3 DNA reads TGCGCCAGCAGGTTGCGGTTTGACAGAGATAGCAATCAGCCCCAGCATTTT. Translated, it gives CASRLRFDRDSNQPQHF. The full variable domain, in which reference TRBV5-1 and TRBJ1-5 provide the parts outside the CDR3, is KAGVTQTPRYLIKTRGQQVTLSCSPISGHRSVSWYQQTPGQGLQFLFEYFSETQRNKGNFPGRFSGRQFSNSRSEMNVSTLELGDSALYLCASRLRFDRDSNQPQHFGDGTRLSIL.

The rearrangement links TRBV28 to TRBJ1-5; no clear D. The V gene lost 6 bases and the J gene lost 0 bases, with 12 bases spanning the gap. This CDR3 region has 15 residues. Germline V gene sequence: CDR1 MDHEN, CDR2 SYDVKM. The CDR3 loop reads CASSFHRNSNQPQHF. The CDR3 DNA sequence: TGTGCCAGCAGCTTCCACAGAAATAGCAATCAGCCCCAGCATTTT.

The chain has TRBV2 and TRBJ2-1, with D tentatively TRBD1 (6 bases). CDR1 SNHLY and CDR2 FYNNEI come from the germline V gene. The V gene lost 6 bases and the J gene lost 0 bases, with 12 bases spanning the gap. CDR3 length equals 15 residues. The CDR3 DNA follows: TGTGCCAGCAGGGGGACATCAAGCTCCTACAATGAGCAGTTCTTC. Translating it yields CASRGTSSSYNEQFF.

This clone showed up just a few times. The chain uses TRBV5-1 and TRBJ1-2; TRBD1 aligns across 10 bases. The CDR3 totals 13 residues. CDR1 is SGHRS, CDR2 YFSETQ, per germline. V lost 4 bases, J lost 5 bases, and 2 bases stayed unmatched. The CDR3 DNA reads TGCGCCAGCAGCCCGGACAGGGGGTATGGCTACACCTTC. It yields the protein CASSPDRGYGYTF.

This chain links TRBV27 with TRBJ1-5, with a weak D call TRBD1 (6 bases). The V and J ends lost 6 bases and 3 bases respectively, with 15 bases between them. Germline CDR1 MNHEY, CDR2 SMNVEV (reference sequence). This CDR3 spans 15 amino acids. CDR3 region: CASSPWGGANQPQHF. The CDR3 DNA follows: TGTGCCAGCAGCCCATGGGGGGGGGCCAATCAGCCCCAGCATTTT.

CDR3 protein: CSVVRSTGEQYF. The CDR3 nucleotides are TGCAGCGTTGTGCGGTCGACGGGAGAGCAGTACTTC. The J gene is TRBJ2-7, the V gene TRBV29-1; maybe TRBD2 (5 bases). V lost 4 bases and J lost 7, with 14 bases in between. CDR3 length equals 12 residues. Germline values: CDR1 SQVTM, CDR2 ANQGSEA.

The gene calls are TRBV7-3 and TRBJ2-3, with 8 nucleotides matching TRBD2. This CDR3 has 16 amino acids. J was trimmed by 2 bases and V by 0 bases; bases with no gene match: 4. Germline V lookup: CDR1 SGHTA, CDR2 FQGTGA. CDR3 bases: TGTGCCAGCAGCTTAACGGCGGGGGGCCACACAGATACGCAGTATTTT. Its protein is CASSLTAGGHTDTQYF.

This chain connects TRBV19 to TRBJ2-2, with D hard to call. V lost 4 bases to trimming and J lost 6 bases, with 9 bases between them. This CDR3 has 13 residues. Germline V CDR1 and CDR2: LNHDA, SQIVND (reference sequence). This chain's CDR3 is CASSTSPPGELFF. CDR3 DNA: TGTGCCAGTAGTACCTCCCCTCCCGGGGAGCTGTTTTTT.